A single sample is the source of the 16 T cell receptor beta chains below, sequenced in a study of blood T cell repertoires in COVID-19. The repertoire was sequenced with immunoSEQ multiplex PCR; TCRdb's copy has only in-frame clones and lacks some. The table has fewer than 400,000 clones, approximately 83% seen once. Sequenced material: PBMCs or T cells enriched from blood (not recorded which). The receptors derive from a man aged 25 to 40 who had recovered from COVID-19.

This clone was seen more than once but under ten times. This sample includes further DNA sequences coding for the same CDR3. V gene TRBV3-1 (or the pseudogene TRBV3-2) combines with J gene TRBJ1-1; D possibly corresponds to TRBD1 (5 bases). CDR1 and CDR2 from the germline V gene are LGHDT and YNNKEL (reference sequence). Between the trimmed V and J ends, which lost 1 base and 1 base, there was a span of 7 bases. CDR3 length equals 14 residues. This chain's CDR3 is CASSQGQPNTEAFF. The CDR3 DNA is TGTGCCAGCAGCCAAGGACAGCCGAACACTGAAGCTTTCTTT.

This chain connects TRBV3-1 (or the pseudogene TRBV3-2) to TRBJ1-2, with D unclear. The V end was cut by 0 bases, the J end by 4 bases, with 12 bases between. Per germline, CDR1 LGHDT and CDR2 YNNKEL (reference sequence). The CDR3 covers 15 residues. The CDR3: CASSQEGRSLYGYTF. CDR3 nucleotide sequence: TGTGCCAGCAGCCAAGAGGGGAGGTCACTCTATGGCTACACCTTC.

The chain is built from TRBV3-1 (or the pseudogene TRBV3-2) and TRBJ1-5, with D unresolved. Trimming shortened V by 5 bases and J by 0 bases, and 8 bases separated the two germline ends. CDR1 is LGHDT, CDR2 YNNKEL, per germline (reference sequence). The CDR3 is made up of 14 amino acids. The CDR3 DNA reads as TGTGCCAGCAGCTCGGGGTTTAGCAATCAGCCCCAGCATTTT. This encodes CASSSGFSNQPQHF.

The chain joins TRBV9 to TRBJ1-1; D is perhaps TRBD1 (5 bases). This CDR3 is built from 16 residues. The germline V gene encodes CDR1 SGDLS and CDR2 YYNGEE. The V end lost 3 bases, the J end lost 2 bases, and 17 bases lay between the germline ends. In DNA form, the CDR3 reads TGTGCCAGCAGCGAGCCCGGTGCAGGGATTAACACTGAAGCTTTCTTT. Translating gives CASSEPGAGINTEAFF.

V is TRBV5-4 and J is TRBJ1-5, with a tentative D call TRBD1 (6 bases). Trimming cost V 5 bases and J 5 bases, with 17 bases left between them. Germline lookup yields CDR1 SGHNT and CDR2 YYREEE (reference sequence). This CDR3 is 15 amino acids long. CDR3 amino acids: CASSRDRGAHQPQHF. The DNA of the CDR3 is TGTGCCAGCAGTCGCGATCGGGGGGCCCATCAGCCCCAGCATTTT.

V and J are TRBV27 and TRBJ1-2, with 10 bases lining up with TRBD1. Trimming at V came to 0 bases and at J to 6 bases, leaving 4 bases not matched to a gene. The CDR3 covers 15 residues. Per germline, CDR1 MNHEY and CDR2 SMNVEV (reference sequence). As DNA, the CDR3 is TGTGCCAGCAGTTTATCCCGGACAGGGGGAAATGGCTACACCTTC. Protein sequence: CASSLSRTGGNGYTF.

The chain recombines TRBV29-1 with TRBJ1-2; 7 nucleotides match TRBD1. The CDR3 has 13 residues. In germline, CDR1 is SQVTM, CDR2 ANQGSEA. J lost 1 base, V lost 6 bases, and 5 bases had no gene match. CDR3 sequence reads: CSVATGLNYGYTF. CDR3 DNA: TGCAGCGTCGCGACAGGGCTTAACTATGGCTACACCTTC.

A single count supports this clone. The V and J genes are TRBV19 and TRBJ2-1; 7 positions agree with TRBD1. The CDR3 spans 14 residues. J was trimmed by 5 bases and V by 7 bases; bases with no gene match: 8. In germline, CDR1 is LNHDA, CDR2 SQIVND (reference sequence). The CDR3 loop is CASKGQSGNNEQFF. CDR3 sequence (DNA): TGTGCCAGTAAGGGACAGTCCGGAAACAATGAGCAGTTCTTC.

This rearrangement joins TRBV5-6 to TRBJ2-3; weak D call: TRBD2 (5 bases). CDR1 SGHDT and CDR2 YYEEEE come from the germline V gene. This CDR3 region has 15 residues. The V end was cut by 4 bases, the J end by 4 bases, with 16 bases between. Here the CDR3 DNA reads TGTGCCAGCAGCCGGGATAGCGATTATGCAGATACGCAGTATTTT. Residues: CASSRDSDYADTQYF.

The chain joins TRBV6-5 to TRBJ1-3; D may be TRBD1 (5 bases). The CDR3 is made up of 15 amino acids. Trimming removed 6 bases at V and 0 bases at J, with 12 bases between. The germline CDR1 and CDR2 sequences are MNHEY and SVGAGI. The CDR3 DNA reads as TGTGCCAGCAGCTCAGGGACTTTCTCTGGAAACACCATATATTTT. Amino acids: CASSSGTFSGNTIYF.

The CDR3: CAGEDRGQGYTF. The CDR3 bases are TGTGCCGGCGAGGACAGGGGGCAAGGCTACACCTTC. J is TRBJ1-2 and V is TRBV28; TRBD1 matches at 11 bases. Germline V gives CDR1 MDHEN, CDR2 SYDVKM. The CDR3 runs to 12 residues. V dropped 11 bases and J dropped 8; count of bases not matched to a gene: 7.

V and J are TRBV9 and TRBJ2-1; the D is unclear. V was cut by 4 bases and J by 5 bases, with 4 bases left in between. Germline CDR1 and CDR2: SGDLS and YYNGEE. CDR3 length equals 11 residues. The CDR3 DNA sequence: TGTGCCAGCAGCTATGACAATGAGCAGTTCTTC. The encoded protein is CASSYDNEQFF.

This chain links TRBV6-5 with TRBJ1-2, with no clear D. CDR1 is MNHEY, CDR2 SVGAGI, per germline. This CDR3 spans 13 amino acids. Trimming took off 3 bases at V and 5 bases at J, with 10 bases between the two ends. The CDR3 sequence is CASSYDKKYGYTF. Written as DNA, the CDR3 is TGTGCCAGCAGTTATGACAAGAAGTATGGCTACACCTTC.

The V call is TRBV19, the J call TRBJ1-1, with D tentatively TRBD1 (6 bases). CDR1 and CDR2 from the germline V gene are LNHDA and SQIVND (reference sequence). This CDR3 is built from 16 residues. V was trimmed by 4 bases and J by 4 bases, leaving 19 bases between them. CDR3 bases: TGTGCCAGTAGTAAAAGACAGGCTTGGGAGGGCACTGAAGCTTTCTTT. This sequence encodes CASSKRQAWEGTEAFF. The entire variable domain, with the rest obtained from reference TRBV19 and TRBJ1-1, is as follows: DGGITQSPKYLFRKEGQNVTLSCEQNLNHDAMYWYRQDPGQGLRLIYYSQIVNDFQKGDIAEGYSVSREKKESFPLTVTSAQKNPTAFYLCASSKRQAWEGTEAFFGQGTRLTVV.

The V and J genes are TRBV29-1 and TRBJ1-1, with D possibly being TRBD1 (5 bases). The CDR3 totals 14 residues. Germline CDR1 reads SQVTM; CDR2 reads ANQGSEA. V shed 4 bases and J shed 5 bases, with 17 bases lying between them. The CDR3 sequence is CSVAVVGGDTEAFF. In DNA form, the CDR3 reads TGCAGCGTTGCAGTAGTCGGGGGGGATACTGAAGCTTTCTTT. Using reference TRBV29-1 and TRBJ1-1 for the parts outside the CDR3, the full variable domain is SAVISQKPSRDICQRGTSLTIQCQVDSQVTMMFWYRQQPGQSLTLIATANQGSEATYESGFVIDKFPISRPNLTFSTLTVSNMSPEDSSIYLCSVAVVGGDTEAFFGQGTRLTVV.

About this clone itself: Germline is not matched at one junction end, which may reflect a read error. The V call is TRBV7-7, the J call TRBJ1-5; 7 bases map to TRBD1. The V gene's germline CDR1 is SSHAT and CDR2 FNYEAQ (reference sequence). This CDR3 has 19 amino acids. The CDR3 nucleotides read TGTGCTAGCAGCTACGGGCCGACCAAATGGGACAGTCCAGATCAGCCCCAGCATTTT. Its protein is CASSYGPTKWDSPDQPQHF.